This TCR beta chain was sequenced in a study of blood T cell repertoires in COVID-19. Study at large: Sites across the United States, Italy and Spain contributed samples from acute and convalescent COVID-19. From T cells, B-cell-depleted T cells, or PBMCs came the material, which was cDNA or gDNA.

Some clones are missing from TCRdb's copy, which holds only in-frame ones; the method was immunoSEQ multiplex PCR. The sample consists of some 390,000 clones, 80% to 90% of them appearing once. Germline lookup yields CDR1 SNHLY and CDR2 FYNNEI. The CDR3 runs 14 residues. Trimming took 6 bases from V and 0 from J, leaving 12 bases between them. This receptor was taken from a man between 25 and 39 years old who had recovered from COVID-19. The sequencing input was PBMCs or T cells enriched from blood (not recorded which). The rearrangement joins TRBV2 to TRBJ2-7, with D unresolved. CDR3 bases: TGTGCCAGCAGAGAGTTGGAGCCCTCCTACGAGCAGTACTTC. This gives the protein CASRELEPSYEQYF.